The T cell receptor beta chain described here comes from a study of OX40 agonist ivuxolimab in advanced cancers. With regard to the full study: The costimulatory receptor OX40 (CD134) was targeted by ivuxolimab, a fully human IgG2 agonistic monoclonal antibody. Peripheral TCRbeta sequencing aimed to test whether ivuxolimab altered TCR sequence diversity and caused clonal T-cell expansion. Patients were allowed to have had prior anti-PD-1, anti-PD-L1 or anti-CTLA-4 therapy, and approximately 40% of the dose-escalation patients had previously received checkpoint inhibitors. Partial responses occurred in three dose-escalation patients, of whom one had hepatocellular carcinoma and two had cutaneous melanoma. The dose-escalation cohort was almost 85% male with a mean age of about 65 years, ranging from roughly 20 to 80. Intravenous ivuxolimab was administered to patients every 2 weeks at six dose levels: 0.01, 0.1, 0.3, 1.5, 3 and 10 mg/kg. Among the 50 to 55 dose-escalation patients, some 19 had hepatocellular carcinoma, roughly 15 melanoma, 9 renal cell carcinoma and 9 head and neck cancer. The monotherapy dose-escalation portion (N = 52 patients) of the phase I ivuxolimab trial is reported in the paper. Overall results and qualifications from the work: At doses of 0.1 to 3.0 mg/kg, clonal expansion of both CD4+ and CD8+ blood T cells was observed from baseline to week 6. After ivuxolimab, more expanded clones were found on average in CD8+ T cells than in CD4+ T cells. Partial responders in the 0.1-3.0 mg/kg groups had among the lowest normalized peripheral clonal expansion, especially among CD8+ T cells. Low levels of normalized T-cell clonal expansion were also seen in some patients who did not respond. Which antigens the clonally expanded peripheral T cells were specific for was not determined.

To sequence the TCRbeta CDR3 region, genomic DNA was isolated from the sorted cells. TCRbeta CDR3 regions were sequenced using the immunoSEQ Assay. TCRdb re-hosts the immuneACCESS table, in-frame sequences only. Its copies lack some clones; in the studies checked, an unresolved V gene accounts for under half of them, and the cause for the rest is not known. This sample comprises more than 55,000 clones, approximately 89% of them detected only once. About an eighth of the sample is taken by the ten largest. To note about this clone: The antigen it binds to is not known. No base-level quality is on record; no much larger clone is a single base apart.

Patients with a history of autoimmune disease or receiving systemic immunosuppression were excluded from the trial. Peripheral blood for TCR sequencing was collected from all dose cohorts at baseline, on cycle 4 day 1, and on cycle 7 day 1. The samples were drawn from a first-in-human, open-label, multicenter phase I dose-escalation trial of ivuxolimab. Adults with locally advanced or metastatic melanoma, renal cell carcinoma, hepatocellular carcinoma or head and neck squamous cell carcinoma were enrolled in the trial. CD4+ and CD8+ T cells were sorted separately from peripheral blood before TCR sequencing. Trimming costs V 7 bases and J 0 bases, and their ends lie 13 bases apart. Reading the germline V gene (reference sequence) gives CDR1 LNHDA and CDR2 SQIVND. From cysteine to phenylalanine, the CDR3 is 15 amino acids long. This entry keeps only the CDR3 DNA: 45 bases, framed from base 1.

Specimen: CD4+ or CD8+ T cells sorted from blood, collected in a trial of the OX40 agonist ivuxolimab. The clonotype originates from an adult with an advanced solid tumor such as melanoma, head and neck, liver or kidney cancer. Rearrangement joined TRBV19 to TRBJ1-3; the D gene cannot be resolved reliably. The DNA sequence is TGTGCCAGTACAGGCTCTTACTACTCTGGAAACACCATATATTTT. The encoded protein is CASTGSYYSGNTIYF. Beyond the CDR3, the reference TRBV19 and TRBJ1-3 genes provide the residues; the full variable domain reads: DGGITQSPKYLFRKEGQNVTLSCEQNLNHDAMYWYRQDPGQGLRLIYYSQIVNDFQKGDIAEGYSVSREKKESFPLTVTSAQKNPTAFYLCASTGSYYSGNTIYFGEGSWLTVV.